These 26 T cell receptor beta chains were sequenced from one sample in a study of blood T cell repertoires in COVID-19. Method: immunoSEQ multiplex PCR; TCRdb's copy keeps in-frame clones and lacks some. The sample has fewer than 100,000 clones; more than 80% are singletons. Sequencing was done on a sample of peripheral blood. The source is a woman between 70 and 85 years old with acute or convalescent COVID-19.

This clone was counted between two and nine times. The CDR3, as DNA: TGCGCCAGCAGCCAAGACAGGGGGACTAGCGGGAGGTACGAGCAGTACTTC. As protein: CASSQDRGTSGRYEQYF. The rearrangement links TRBV4-1 to TRBJ2-7; 15 positions match TRBD2. The CDR3 has 17 amino acids. J gave up 4 bases and V 0 bases, and 4 bases lay outside the gene matches. Germline CDR1 is MGHRA and CDR2 is YSYEKL.

In DNA form, the CDR3 reads TGTGCCAGTAGTTTACCGGGGTCACCTAATGAAAAACTGTTTTTT. Its translation is CASSLPGSPNEKLFF. The rearrangement uses TRBV19 and TRBJ1-4; D is uncertain. The CDR3 is 15 residues long. Germline CDR1 reads LNHDA; CDR2 reads SQIVND (reference sequence). V lost 5 bases, J lost 3 bases, and 13 bases lay in between.

CDR3 amino acids: CASSIGLAASGATDTQYF. DNA for the CDR3: TGTGCCAGTAGTATAGGCCTGGCGGCTAGCGGAGCCACAGATACGCAGTATTTT. V and J are TRBV19 and TRBJ2-3; TRBD2 matches 7 bases. After removal of 1 base from V and 2 bases from J, the junction contained 12 bases not matched to a gene. From germline, CDR1 is LNHDA and CDR2 SQIVND (reference sequence). This CDR3 is 18 amino acids long.

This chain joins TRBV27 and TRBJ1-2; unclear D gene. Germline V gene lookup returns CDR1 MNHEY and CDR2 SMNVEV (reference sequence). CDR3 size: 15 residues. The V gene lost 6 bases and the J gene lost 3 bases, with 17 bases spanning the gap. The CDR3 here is CASSRTRGWDYGYTF. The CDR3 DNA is TGTGCCAGCAGCCGAACGCGGGGATGGGACTATGGCTACACCTTC.

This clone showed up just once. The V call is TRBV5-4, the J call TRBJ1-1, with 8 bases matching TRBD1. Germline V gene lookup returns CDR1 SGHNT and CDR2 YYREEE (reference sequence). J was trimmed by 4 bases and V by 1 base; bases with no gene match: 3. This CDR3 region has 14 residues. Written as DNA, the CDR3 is TGTGCCAGCAGCTTGCAGGGGGCGGGCACTGAAGCTTTCTTT. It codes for CASSLQGAGTEAFF.

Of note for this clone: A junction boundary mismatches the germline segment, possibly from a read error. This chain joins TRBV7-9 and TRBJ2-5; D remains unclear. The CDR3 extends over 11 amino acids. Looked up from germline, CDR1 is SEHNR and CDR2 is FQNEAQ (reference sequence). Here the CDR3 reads CASSLSDLAHF. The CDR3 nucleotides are TGTGCCAGCAGCTTATCTGATTTAGCTCACTTC. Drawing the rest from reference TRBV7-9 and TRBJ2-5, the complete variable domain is DTGVSQNPRHKITKRGQNVTFRCDPISEHNRLYWYRQTLGQGPEFLTYFQNEAQLEKSRLLSDRFSAERPKGSFSTLEIQRTEQGDSAMYLCASSLSDLAHFGPGTRLLVL.

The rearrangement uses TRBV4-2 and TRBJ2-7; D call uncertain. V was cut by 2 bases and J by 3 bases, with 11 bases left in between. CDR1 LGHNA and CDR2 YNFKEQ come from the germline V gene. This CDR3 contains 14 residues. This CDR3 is CASSQPDNFYEQYF. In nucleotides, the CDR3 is TGTGCCAGCAGCCAACCCGACAATTTCTACGAGCAGTACTTC.

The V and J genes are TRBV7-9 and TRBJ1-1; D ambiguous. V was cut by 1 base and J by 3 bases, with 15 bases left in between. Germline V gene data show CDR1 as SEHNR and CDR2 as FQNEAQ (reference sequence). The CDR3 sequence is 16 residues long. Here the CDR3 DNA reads TGTGCCAGCAGCTTAGACTTTGGTACTGCTTACACTGAAGCTTTCTTT. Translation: CASSLDFGTAYTEAFF.

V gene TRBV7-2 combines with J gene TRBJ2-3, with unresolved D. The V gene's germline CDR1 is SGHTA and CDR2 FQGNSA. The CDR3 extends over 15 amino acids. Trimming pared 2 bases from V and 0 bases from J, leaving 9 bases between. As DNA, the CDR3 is TGTGCCAGCAGCTTAATGGAGACGAGCACAGATACGCAGTATTTT. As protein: CASSLMETSTDTQYF.

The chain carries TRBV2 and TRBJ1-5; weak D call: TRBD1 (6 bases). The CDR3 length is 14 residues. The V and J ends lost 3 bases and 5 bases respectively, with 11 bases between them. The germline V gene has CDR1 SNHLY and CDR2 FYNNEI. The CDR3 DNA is TGTGCCAGCAGTGAGGGCAGACAGGATCAGCCCCAGCATTTT. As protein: CASSEGRQDQPQHF.

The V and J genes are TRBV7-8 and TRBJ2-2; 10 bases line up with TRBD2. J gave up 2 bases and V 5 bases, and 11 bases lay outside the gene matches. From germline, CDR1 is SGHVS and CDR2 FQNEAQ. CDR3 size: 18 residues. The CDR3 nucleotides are TGTGCCAGCAGCCAAAAACAGACTAGCGGGCCTAACACCGGGGAGCTGTTTTTT. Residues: CASSQKQTSGPNTGELFF. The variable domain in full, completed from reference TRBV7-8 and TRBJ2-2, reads GAGVSQSPRYKVAKRGQDVALRCDPISGHVSLFWYQQALGQGPEFLTYFQNEAQLDKSGLPSDRFFAERPEGSVSTLKIQRTQQEDSAVYLCASSQKQTSGPNTGELFFGEGSRLTVL.

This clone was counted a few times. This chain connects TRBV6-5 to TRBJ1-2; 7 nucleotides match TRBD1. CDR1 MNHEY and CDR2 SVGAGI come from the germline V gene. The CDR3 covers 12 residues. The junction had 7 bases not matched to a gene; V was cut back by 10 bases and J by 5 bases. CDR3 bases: TGTGCCACCAGGGGGGGAAATTATGGCTACACCTTC. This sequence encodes CATRGGNYGYTF.

Here the CDR3 reads CASSQSRLTYEQYF. The CDR3 DNA reads TGTGCCAGCAGTCAATCACGGTTAACCTACGAGCAGTACTTC. This chain joins TRBV6-5 and TRBJ2-7; no clear D. Between the trimmed V and J ends, which lost 5 bases and 2 bases, there was a span of 13 bases. The germline V gene has CDR1 MNHEY and CDR2 SVGAGI. This CDR3 comprises 14 residues.

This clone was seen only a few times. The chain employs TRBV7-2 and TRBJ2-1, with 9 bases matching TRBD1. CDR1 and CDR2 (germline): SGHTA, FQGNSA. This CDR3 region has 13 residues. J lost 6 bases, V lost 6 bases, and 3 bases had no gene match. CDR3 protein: CASSWDRVNEQFF. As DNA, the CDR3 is TGTGCCAGCAGTTGGGACAGGGTCAATGAGCAGTTCTTC.

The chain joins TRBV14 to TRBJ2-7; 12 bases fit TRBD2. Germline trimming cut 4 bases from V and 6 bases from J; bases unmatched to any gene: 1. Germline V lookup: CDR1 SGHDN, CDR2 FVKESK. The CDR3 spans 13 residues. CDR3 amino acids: CASSLGLAGEQYF. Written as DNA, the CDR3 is TGTGCCAGCAGCCTGGGACTAGCGGGCGAGCAGTACTTC.

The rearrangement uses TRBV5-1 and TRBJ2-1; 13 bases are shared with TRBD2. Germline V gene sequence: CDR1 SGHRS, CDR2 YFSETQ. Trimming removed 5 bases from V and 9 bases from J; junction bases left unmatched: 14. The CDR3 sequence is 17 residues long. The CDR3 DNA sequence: TGCGCCAGCAGGCGGACTAGCGGGAGAAGGGGGGGCGGTGAGCAGTTCTTC. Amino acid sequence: CASRRTSGRRGGGEQFF.

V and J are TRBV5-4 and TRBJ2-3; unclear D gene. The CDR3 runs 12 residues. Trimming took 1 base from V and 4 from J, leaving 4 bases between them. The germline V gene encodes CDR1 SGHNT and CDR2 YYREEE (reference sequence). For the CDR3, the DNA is TGTGCCAGCAGCTTGCCCGCAGATACGCAGTATTTT. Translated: CASSLPADTQYF. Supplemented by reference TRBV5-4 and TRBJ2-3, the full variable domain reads ETGVTQSPTHLIKTRGQQVTLRCSSQSGHNTVSWYQQALGQGPQFIFQYYREEENGRGNFPPRFSGLQFPNYSSELNVNALELDDSALYLCASSLPADTQYFGPGTRLTVL.

As DNA, the CDR3 is TGTGCCAGTAGTATGGGCCAGACAACGAACACCGGGGAGCTGTTTTTT. Translated: CASSMGQTTNTGELFF. The chain links TRBV19 to TRBJ2-2; unclear D gene. From germline, CDR1 is LNHDA and CDR2 SQIVND (reference sequence). V dropped 3 bases and J dropped 0 bases, with 11 bases sitting between them. This CDR3 has 16 amino acids.

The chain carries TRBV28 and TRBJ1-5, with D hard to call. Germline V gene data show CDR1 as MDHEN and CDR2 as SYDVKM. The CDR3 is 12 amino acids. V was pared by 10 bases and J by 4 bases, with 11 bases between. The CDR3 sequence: CATRVGNQPQHF. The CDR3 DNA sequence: TGTGCCACCCGGGTCGGGAATCAGCCCCAGCATTTT.

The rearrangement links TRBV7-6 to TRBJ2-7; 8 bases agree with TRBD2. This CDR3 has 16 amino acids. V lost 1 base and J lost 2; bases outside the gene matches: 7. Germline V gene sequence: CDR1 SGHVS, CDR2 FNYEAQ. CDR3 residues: CASSLGGISGAYEQYF. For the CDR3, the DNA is TGTGCCAGCAGCTTAGGGGGGATTAGCGGGGCCTACGAGCAGTACTTC.

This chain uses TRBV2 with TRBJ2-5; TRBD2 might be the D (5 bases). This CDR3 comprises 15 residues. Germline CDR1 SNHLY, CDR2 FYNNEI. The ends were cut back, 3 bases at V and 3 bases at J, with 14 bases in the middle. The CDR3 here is CASSEERPLKETQYF. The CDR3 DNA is TGTGCCAGCAGTGAGGAGCGGCCGCTAAAAGAGACCCAGTACTTC.

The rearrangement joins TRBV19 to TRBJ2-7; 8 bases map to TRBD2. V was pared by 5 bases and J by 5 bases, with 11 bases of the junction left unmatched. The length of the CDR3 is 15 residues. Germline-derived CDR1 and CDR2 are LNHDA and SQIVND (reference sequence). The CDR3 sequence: CASSGWTGGINEQYF. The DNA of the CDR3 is TGTGCCAGTAGTGGATGGACGGGAGGGATAAACGAGCAGTACTTC.

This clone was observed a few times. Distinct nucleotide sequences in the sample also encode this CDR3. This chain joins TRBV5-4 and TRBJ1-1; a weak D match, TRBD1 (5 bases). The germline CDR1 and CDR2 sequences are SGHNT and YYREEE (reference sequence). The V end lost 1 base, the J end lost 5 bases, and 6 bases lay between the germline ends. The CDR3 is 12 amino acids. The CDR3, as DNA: TGTGCCAGCAGCTTGCGGGGGACTGAAGCTTTCTTT. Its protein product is CASSLRGTEAFF.

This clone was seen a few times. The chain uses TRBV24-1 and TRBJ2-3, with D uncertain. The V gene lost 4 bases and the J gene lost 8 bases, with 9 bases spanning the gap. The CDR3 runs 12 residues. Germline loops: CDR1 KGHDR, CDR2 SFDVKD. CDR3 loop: CATSEWSGTQYF. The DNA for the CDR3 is TGTGCCACCAGTGAATGGTCGGGTACGCAGTATTTT.

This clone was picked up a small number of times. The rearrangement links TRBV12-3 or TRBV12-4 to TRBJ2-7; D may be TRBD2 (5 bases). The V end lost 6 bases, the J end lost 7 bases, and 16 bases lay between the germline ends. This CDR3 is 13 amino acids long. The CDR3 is CASSTRGLGEQYF. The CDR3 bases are TGTGCCAGCAGCACCCGGGGTCTGGGTGAGCAGTACTTC.

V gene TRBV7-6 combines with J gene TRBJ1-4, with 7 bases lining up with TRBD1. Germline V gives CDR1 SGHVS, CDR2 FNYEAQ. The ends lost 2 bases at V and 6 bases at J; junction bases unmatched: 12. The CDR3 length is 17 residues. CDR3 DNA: TGTGCCAGCAGCTTAAATTTTGGGGGACAGAGATATGAAAAACTGTTTTTT. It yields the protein CASSLNFGGQRYEKLFF.